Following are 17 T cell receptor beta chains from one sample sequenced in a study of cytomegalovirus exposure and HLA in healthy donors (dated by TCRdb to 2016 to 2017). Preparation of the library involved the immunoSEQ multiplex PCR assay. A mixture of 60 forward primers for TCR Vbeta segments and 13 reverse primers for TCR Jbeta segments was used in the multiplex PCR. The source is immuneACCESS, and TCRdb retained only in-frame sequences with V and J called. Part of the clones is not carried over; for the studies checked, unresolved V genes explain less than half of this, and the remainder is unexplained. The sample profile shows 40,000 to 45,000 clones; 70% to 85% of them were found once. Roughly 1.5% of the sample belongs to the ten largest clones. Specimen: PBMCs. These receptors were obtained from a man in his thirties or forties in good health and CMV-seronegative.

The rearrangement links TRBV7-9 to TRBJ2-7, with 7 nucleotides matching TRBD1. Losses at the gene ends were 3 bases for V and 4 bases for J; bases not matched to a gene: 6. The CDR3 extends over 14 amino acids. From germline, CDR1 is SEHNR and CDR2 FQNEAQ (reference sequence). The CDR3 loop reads CASSFVGGRYEQYF. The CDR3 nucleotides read TGTGCCAGCAGCTTCGTAGGGGGCCGGTACGAGCAGTACTTC.

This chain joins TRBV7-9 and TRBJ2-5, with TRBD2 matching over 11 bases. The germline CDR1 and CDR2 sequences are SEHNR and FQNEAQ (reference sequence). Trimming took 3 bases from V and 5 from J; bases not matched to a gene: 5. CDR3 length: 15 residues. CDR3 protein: CASSLALAGAETQYF. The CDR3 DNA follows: TGTGCCAGCAGCTTGGCACTAGCGGGAGCGGAGACCCAGTACTTC.

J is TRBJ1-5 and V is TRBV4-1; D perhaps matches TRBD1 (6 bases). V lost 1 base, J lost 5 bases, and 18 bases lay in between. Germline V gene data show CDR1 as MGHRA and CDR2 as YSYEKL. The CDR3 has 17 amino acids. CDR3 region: CASSQGRGQGKDQPQHF. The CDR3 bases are TGCGCCAGCAGCCAAGGGCGGGGGCAGGGTAAGGATCAGCCCCAGCATTTT.

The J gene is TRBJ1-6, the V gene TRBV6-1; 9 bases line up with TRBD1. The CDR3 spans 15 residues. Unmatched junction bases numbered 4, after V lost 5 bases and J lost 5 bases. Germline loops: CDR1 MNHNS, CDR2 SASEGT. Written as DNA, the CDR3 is TGTGCCAGCAGTTTACAGGGGGCTAATAATTCACCCCTCCACTTT. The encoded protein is CASSLQGANNSPLHF.

Here the CDR3 reads CASSQGQGAGTQYF. The DNA for the CDR3 is TGCGCCAGCAGCCAAGGACAGGGCGCAGGTACGCAGTATTTT. The rearrangement joins TRBV5-1 to TRBJ2-3; 8 bases match TRBD1. The V gene's germline CDR1 is SGHRS and CDR2 YFSETQ. The CDR3 totals 14 residues. With V trimmed by 4 bases and J by 8 bases, 9 bases remained unmatched.

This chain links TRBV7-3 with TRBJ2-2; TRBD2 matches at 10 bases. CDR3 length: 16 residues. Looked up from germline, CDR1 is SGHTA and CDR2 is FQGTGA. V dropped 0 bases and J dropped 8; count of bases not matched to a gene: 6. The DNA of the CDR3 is TGTGCCAGCAGCTTAACTATCCTAGCGGGGGATGGGGAGCTGTTTTTT. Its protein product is CASSLTILAGDGELFF.

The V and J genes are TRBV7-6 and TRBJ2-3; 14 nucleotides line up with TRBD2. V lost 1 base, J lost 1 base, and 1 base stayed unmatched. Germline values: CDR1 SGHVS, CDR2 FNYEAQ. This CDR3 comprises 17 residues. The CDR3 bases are TGTGCCAGCAGCTTAGGGGGACTAGCGGGAGGCACAGATACGCAGTATTTT. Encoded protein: CASSLGGLAGGTDTQYF. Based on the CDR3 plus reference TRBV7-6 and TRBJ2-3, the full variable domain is GAGVSQSPRYKVTKRGQDVALRCDPISGHVSLYWYRQALGQGPEFLTYFNYEAQQDKSGLPNDRFSAERPEGSISTLTIQRTEQRDSAMYRCASSLGGLAGGTDTQYFGPGTRLTVL.

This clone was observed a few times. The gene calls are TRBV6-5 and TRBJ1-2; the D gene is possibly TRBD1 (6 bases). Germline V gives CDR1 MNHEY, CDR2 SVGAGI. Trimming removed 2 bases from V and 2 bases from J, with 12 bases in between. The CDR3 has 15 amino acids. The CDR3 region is CASSYATGYNYGYTF. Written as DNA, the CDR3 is TGTGCCAGCAGTTACGCGACAGGATACAACTATGGCTACACCTTC.

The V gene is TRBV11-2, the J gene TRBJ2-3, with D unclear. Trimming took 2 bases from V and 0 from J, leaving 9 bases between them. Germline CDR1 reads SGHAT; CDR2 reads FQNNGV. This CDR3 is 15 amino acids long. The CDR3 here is CASSLSQESTDTQYF. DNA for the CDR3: TGTGCCAGCAGCTTATCTCAAGAGAGCACAGATACGCAGTATTTT. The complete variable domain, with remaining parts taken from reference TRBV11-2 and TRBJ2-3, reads EAGVAQSPRYKIIEKRQSVAFWCNPISGHATLYWYQQILGQGPKLLIQFQNNGVVDDSQLPKDRFSAERLKGVDSTLKIQPAKLEDSAVYLCASSLSQESTDTQYFGPGTRLTVL.

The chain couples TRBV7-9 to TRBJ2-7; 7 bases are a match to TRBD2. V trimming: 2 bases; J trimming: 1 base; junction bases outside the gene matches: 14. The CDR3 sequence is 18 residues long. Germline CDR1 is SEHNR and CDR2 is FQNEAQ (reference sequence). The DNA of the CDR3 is TGTGCCAGCAGCTTAAGTTATCCGAGCGGGATGCCTTCCTACGAGCAGTACTTC. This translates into CASSLSYPSGMPSYEQYF. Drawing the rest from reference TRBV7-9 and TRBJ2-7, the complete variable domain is DTGVSQNPRHKITKRGQNVTFRCDPISEHNRLYWYRQTLGQGPEFLTYFQNEAQLEKSRLLSDRFSAERPKGSFSTLEIQRTEQGDSAMYLCASSLSYPSGMPSYEQYFGPGTRLTVT.

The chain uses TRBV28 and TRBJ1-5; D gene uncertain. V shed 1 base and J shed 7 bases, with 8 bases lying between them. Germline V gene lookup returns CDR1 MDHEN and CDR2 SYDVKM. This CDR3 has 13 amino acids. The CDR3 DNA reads TGTGCCAGCAGTTTATCTGGGAGGCAGCCCCAGCATTTT. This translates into CASSLSGRQPQHF.

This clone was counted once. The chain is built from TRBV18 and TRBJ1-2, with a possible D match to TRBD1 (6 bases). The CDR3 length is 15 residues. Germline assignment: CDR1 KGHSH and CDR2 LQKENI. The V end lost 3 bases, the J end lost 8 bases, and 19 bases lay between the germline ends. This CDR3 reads CASSPGAALPIGYTF. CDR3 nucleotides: TGTGCCAGCTCACCGGGGGCAGCCCTTCCGATCGGCTACACCTTC.

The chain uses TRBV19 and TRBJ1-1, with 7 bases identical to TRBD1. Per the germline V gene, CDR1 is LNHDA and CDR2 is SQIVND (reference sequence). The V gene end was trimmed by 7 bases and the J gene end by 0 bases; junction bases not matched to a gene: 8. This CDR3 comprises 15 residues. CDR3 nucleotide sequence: TGTGCCAGTACCTCGGGACAGACTATGAACACTGAAGCTTTCTTT. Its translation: CASTSGQTMNTEAFF. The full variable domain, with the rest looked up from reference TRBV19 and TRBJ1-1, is DGGITQSPKYLFRKEGQNVTLSCEQNLNHDAMYWYRQDPGQGLRLIYYSQIVNDFQKGDIAEGYSVSREKKESFPLTVTSAQKNPTAFYLCASTSGQTMNTEAFFGQGTRLTVV.

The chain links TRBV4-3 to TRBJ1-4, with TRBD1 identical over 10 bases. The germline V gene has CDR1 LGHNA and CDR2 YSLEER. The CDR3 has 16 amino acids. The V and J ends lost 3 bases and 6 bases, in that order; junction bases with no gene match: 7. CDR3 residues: CASSHFTGTGDEKLFF. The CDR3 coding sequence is TGCGCCAGCAGCCACTTCACCGGGACAGGGGATGAAAAACTGTTTTTT.

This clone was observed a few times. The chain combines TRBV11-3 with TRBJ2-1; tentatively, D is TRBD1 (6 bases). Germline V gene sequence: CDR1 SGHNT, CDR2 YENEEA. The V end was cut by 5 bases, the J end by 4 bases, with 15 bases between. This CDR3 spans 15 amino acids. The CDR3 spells CASSPFDRPYNEQFF. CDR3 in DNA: TGTGCCAGCAGCCCATTTGACAGGCCGTACAATGAGCAGTTCTTC.

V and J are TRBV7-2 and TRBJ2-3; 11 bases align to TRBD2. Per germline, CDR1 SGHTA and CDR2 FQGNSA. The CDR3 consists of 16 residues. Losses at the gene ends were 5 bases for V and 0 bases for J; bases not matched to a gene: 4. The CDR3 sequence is CASSPIAGGSTDTQYF. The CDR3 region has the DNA TGTGCCAGCAGCCCGATAGCGGGAGGGAGCACAGATACGCAGTATTTT.

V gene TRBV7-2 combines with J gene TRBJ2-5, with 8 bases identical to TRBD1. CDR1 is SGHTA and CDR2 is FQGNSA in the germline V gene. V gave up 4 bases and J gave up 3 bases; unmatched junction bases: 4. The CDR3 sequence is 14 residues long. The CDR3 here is CASSSNRGKETQYF. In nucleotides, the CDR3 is TGTGCCAGCAGCTCCAACAGGGGGAAAGAGACCCAGTACTTC.